The entry below gives a single TCR beta chain sequence along with its context. Its target is not known. Repertoires were generated with immunoSEQ multiplex PCR, while TCRdb's copy carries only in-frame clones and drops some. Altogether over 120,000 clones are present, 93% being singletons, with the ten largest covering over 7.5%. CDR3 length: 14 amino acids. From germline, CDR1 is SGHTS and CDR2 YDEGEE. V shed 0 bases and J shed 3 bases, with 9 bases lying between them. The data were obtained in a study of T cell responses to AZD1222 COVID-19 vaccine. Study conclusions and caveats: Baseline serostatus was positive in only six AZD1222 recipients. In a largely white British group with more females than males, clonal diversity was possibly underestimated.

The chain uses TRBV5-8 and TRBJ2-5; no definite D call. The input for sequencing was peripheral blood, taken on day 0 of AZD1222 vaccination. The origin of this receptor is an adult in good health. The CDR3 reads CASSLAAAKETQYF. The DNA for the CDR3 is TGTGCCAGCAGCTTGGCGGCAGCGAAAGAGACCCAGTACTTC.